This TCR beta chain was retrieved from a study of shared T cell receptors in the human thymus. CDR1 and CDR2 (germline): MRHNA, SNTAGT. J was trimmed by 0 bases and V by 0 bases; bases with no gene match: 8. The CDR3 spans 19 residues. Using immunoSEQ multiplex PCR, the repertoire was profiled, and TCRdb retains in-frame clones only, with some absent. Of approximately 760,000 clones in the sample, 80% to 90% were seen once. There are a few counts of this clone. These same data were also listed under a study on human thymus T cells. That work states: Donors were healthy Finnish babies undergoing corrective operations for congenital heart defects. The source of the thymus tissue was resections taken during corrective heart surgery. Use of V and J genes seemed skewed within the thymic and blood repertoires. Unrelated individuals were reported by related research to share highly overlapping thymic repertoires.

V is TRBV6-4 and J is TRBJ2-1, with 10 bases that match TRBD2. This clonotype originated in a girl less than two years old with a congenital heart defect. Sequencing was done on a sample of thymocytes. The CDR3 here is CASSDSKRGGTPSYNEQFF. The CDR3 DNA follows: TGTGCCAGCAGTGACTCGAAGCGGGGGGGTACCCCCTCCTACAATGAGCAGTTCTTC.